This TCR beta chain was sequenced for a study of Tregs in tolerant kidney transplant recipients. Study overall: Mixed chimerism was transient after nonmyeloablative marrow transplants from related graft donors. Regarding the study as a whole: Changing PCR primers prevented nucleotide comparison between some patients' samples.

Before regulatory T cell sorting, thawed PBMCs rested overnight at 37°C in 200 to 250 IU/ml IL-2. Comments on this clone: The target antigen is unknown.

This CDR3 is 15 amino acids long. V was pared by 6 bases and J by 1 base, with 13 bases between. Germline assignment: CDR1 SGHTS and CDR2 YDEGEE. Data came from immunoSEQ multiplex PCR; TCRdb stores just in-frame clones and leaves some out. The profile shows 50,000 to 80,000 clones, roughly 98% of them singletons. The sample in question was Tregs from blood, obtained before the transplant. The V gene is TRBV5-8, the J gene TRBJ2-2; TRBD1 might be the D (5 bases). The TCR comes from a human donor who received a combined kidney and bone marrow transplant. The CDR3, as DNA: TGTGCCAGCATCGGGTTAGGGGTGAACACCGGGGAGCTGTTTTTT. Amino acids: CASIGLGVNTGELFF.